This entry is about one T cell receptor (beta chain). Antigen specificity is unknown. This record comes from a study of shared clonotypes between healthy human individuals. Findings and caveats of the study: An anticipated effect of sequencing depth on clonotype sharing among donors was recognized.

The method was immunoSEQ multiplex PCR; TCRdb's version includes in-frame clones alone and lacks a portion of them. The data show approximately 980,000 clones, with approximately 80% seen just once and around 1.5% held by the top ten. The germline V and J ends were trimmed by 7 bases and 4 bases, with 13 bases remaining between them. CDR1 is SNHLY, CDR2 FYNNEI, per germline. The CDR3 spans 13 residues. This chain links TRBV2 with TRBJ1-2; D not resolved. The sequencing sample was made of memory CD4+ T cells sorted from blood. The subset is: CD45RA-negative fraction. This TCR derives from a man aged 18 to 35 in good health. DNA of the CDR3: TGTGCCAGCAAGGAATACAGCCCCTATGGCTACACCTTC. Encoded protein: CASKEYSPYGYTF.